Sequencing of this T cell receptor beta chain was carried out in a study of T cell responses to AZD1222 COVID-19 vaccine. Broader study findings: Repertoire sampling was restricted to post-peak T cell response timepoints. Per reports, nearly half of all spike-specific TCRs target regions that are unmutated in variants. The CD4 TCRs associated with vaccination extended across spike and predominated at 160-218 and 743-854. Only a handful of AZD1222 recipients tested seropositive at baseline.

Germline values: CDR1 MNHEY, CDR2 SVGAGI. The CDR3 runs 15 residues. V lost 3 bases and J 0 bases, leaving 12 bases between the germline ends. In its sample, this clone was seen a few times. As yet, its antigen is unknown. Assay: immunoSEQ multiplex PCR; the TCRdb copy retains only in-frame clones and omits some. The repertoire has fewer than 90,000 clones, about 90% of them found once; the top ten carry 6% to 7.5%. This TCR was recovered from an adult who received the AZD1222 COVID-19 vaccine. This chain links TRBV6-5 with TRBJ2-7; D is undetermined. The sequencing here drew on peripheral blood, taken 28 days after the second AZD1222 dose. This CDR3 is CASSYGQVSSYEQYF. In nucleotides, the CDR3 is TGTGCCAGCAGTTATGGGCAGGTGAGCTCCTACGAGCAGTACTTC.